The subject of this entry is one TCR beta chain. The record originates from a study of PD-L1 blockade in urothelial cancer. There are 15 residues in the CDR3. The J segment lost 0 bases and the V segment lost 4 bases, leaving 5 bases of the junction unmatched. CDR1 and CDR2 from the germline V gene are SGHNT and YYREEE (reference sequence). Sequencing was performed with immunoSEQ multiplex PCR; in TCRdb, only in-frame clones are kept and a portion is missing. The data show approximately 100,000 clones, with roughly 88% seen just once and 2.4% held by the top ten. The source of this sequence is a man aged 50 or older with urothelial cancer. The J gene is TRBJ2-7, the V gene TRBV5-4; 9 positions agree with TRBD2. The starting material was PBMCs, obtained around atezolizumab (anti-PD-L1) treatment. Here the CDR3 DNA reads TGTGCCAGCAGCGGATTTAGCGGGGGCTCCTACGAGCAGTACTTC. This gives the protein CASSGFSGGSYEQYF.